This T cell receptor (beta chain) is drawn from a study of memory CD4+ T cells and cytomegalovirus serostatus. Study-wide background: Donors were healthy Belgian adults, under 10 CMV seropositive and some 24 seronegative. Study-wide findings and caveats: Suggested: most of the CMV-linked TCR signature lies in CD4+ memory cells.

Measured with immunoSEQ multiplex PCR; TCRdb has only the in-frame clones, and not every one. Of about 44,000 clones in the sample, approximately 80% were seen once. CDR3 length: 14 amino acids. The V gene end was trimmed by 5 bases and the J gene end by 7 bases; junction bases not matched to a gene: 8. Germline assignment: CDR1 MNHEY and CDR2 SMNVEV (reference sequence). Single viable CD3+CD4+CD8-CD45RO+ cells were sorted as the memory CD4+ T cells. As to this clone: Its antigen is unidentified.

The J gene is TRBJ1-5, the V gene TRBV27; TRBD1 agrees at 7 bases. Sequenced material: memory CD4+ T cells from blood. The clonotype originates from an adult in good health and CMV-seronegative. The CDR3 sequence: CASSVTGDWQPQHF. CDR3 bases: TGTGCCAGCAGTGTTACAGGGGATTGGCAGCCCCAGCATTTT.